This TCR beta chain was profiled in a study of blood T cells in healthy people across ages. Across the study: Template switching retrieved approximately one barcoded beta molecule for each two T cells. General study points: Long-lived and aged donors differed, with more naive CD4+ cells and higher diversity in the long-lived.

This clonotype was recorded a few times. Its antigen is not identified. Through a sample-barcoded 5' primer and a J-beta primer mix, a second PCR was run for roughly 7 to 12 cycles. A single record per CDR3 protein comes from TCRdb applying MiXCR to the 5' RACE reads. The data hold over 1.5 million distinct CDR3 sequences, with 40% to 55% observed a single time. V lost 5 bases, J lost 6 bases, and 11 bases lay in between. Germline V CDR1 and CDR2: ENHRY, SYGVKD. The CDR3 length is 12 residues. The clonotype originates from a woman aged 40-49 years in good health. Source material: blood. The chain employs TRBV10-3 and TRBJ2-7; a possible D gene is TRBD1 (6 bases). Here the CDR3 reads CAISSTGSEQYF. CDR3 DNA: TGTGCCATCAGTTCAACAGGGTCCGAGCAGTACTTC.